The entry below describes one T cell receptor beta chain. The entry originates in a study of T cell responses to AZD1222 COVID-19 vaccine. Here immunoSEQ multiplex PCR was the method, and the copy in TCRdb shows in-frame clones only, minus some. The data show about 84,000 clones, with approximately 85% seen just once and about 12% held by the top ten. The CDR3 is 15 amino acids. Per the germline V gene, CDR1 is SGHRS and CDR2 is YFSETQ. Between the trimmed V and J ends, which lost 0 bases and 3 bases, there was a span of 7 bases. The sample in question was peripheral blood, obtained 28 days after the second AZD1222 dose. The chain employs TRBV5-1 and TRBJ2-6; no clear D gene. The receptor comes from an adult who received the AZD1222 COVID-19 vaccine. The CDR3: CASSLVRVGANVLTF. The CDR3 DNA is TGCGCCAGCAGCTTGGTTAGGGTTGGGGCCAACGTCCTGACTTTC.